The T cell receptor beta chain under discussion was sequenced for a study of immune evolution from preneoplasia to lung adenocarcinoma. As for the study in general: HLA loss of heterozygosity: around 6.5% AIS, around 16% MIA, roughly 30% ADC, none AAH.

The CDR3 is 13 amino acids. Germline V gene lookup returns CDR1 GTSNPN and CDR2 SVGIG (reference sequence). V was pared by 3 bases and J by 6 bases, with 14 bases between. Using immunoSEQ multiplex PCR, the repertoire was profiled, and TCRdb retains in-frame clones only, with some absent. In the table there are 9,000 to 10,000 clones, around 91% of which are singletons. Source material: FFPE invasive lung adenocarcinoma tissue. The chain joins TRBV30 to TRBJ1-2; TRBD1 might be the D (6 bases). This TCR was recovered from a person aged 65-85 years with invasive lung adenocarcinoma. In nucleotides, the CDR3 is TGTGCCTGGAGGCGGGGGGCGTGGGATGGCTACACCTTC. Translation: CAWRRGAWDGYTF.